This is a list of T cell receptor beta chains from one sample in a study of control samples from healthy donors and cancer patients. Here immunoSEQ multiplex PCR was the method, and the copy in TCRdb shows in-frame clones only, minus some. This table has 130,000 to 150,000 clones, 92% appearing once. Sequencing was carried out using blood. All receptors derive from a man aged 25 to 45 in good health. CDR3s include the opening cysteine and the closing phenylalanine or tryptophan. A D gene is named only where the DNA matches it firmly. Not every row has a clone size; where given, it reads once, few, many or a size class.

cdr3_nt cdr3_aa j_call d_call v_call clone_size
TGTGCCAGCGCCCGATTATTAGAGGGACACTACGAGCAGTACTTC CASARLLEGHYEQYF TRBJ2-7 . TRBV5-5 .
TGTGCCAGCATGTCGGGGGAGGCCGGCAATCAGCCCCAGCATTTT CASMSGEAGNQPQHF TRBJ1-5 . TRBV28 .
TGTGCCAGTAGTTTGACGTCAGGGAACACCGGGGAGCTGTTTTTT CASSLTSGNTGELFF TRBJ2-2 . TRBV19 .
TGTGCCAGTAGTAGATACAACTATGGCTACACCTTC CASSRYNYGYTF TRBJ1-2 . TRBV19 once
TGCGCCAGCAGTGACCGGCTAGCGGGAGGGAGACACGGGGATGAGCAGTTCTTC CASSDRLAGGRHGDEQFF TRBJ2-1 TRBD2 TRBV10-1 .
TGTGCCAGCAGCCCTACCGGGTTCGGGGAAAAACTGTTTTTT CASSPTGFGEKLFF TRBJ1-4 . TRBV9 .
TGTGCCAGCAGCTTGAGGGGGGGTTATGGCTACACCTTC CASSLRGGYGYTF TRBJ1-2 . TRBV5-5 .
TGTGCCAGCAGCCGAACGAGCGTATACCCCACAGATACGCAGTATTTT CASSRTSVYPTDTQYF TRBJ2-3 . TRBV6-2/TRBV6-3 many
TGTGCCAGCAGTGAAGCAGGACGCTGGGCAGGGGGAAGCGGTAGCAATCAGCCCCAGCATTTT CASSEAGRWAGGSGSNQPQHF TRBJ1-5 TRBD1 TRBV6-1 .
TGTGCCAGTAGTATAGGGTCCGGGATGGAGACCCAGTACTTC CASSIGSGMETQYF TRBJ2-5 . TRBV19 .
TGCGCCAGCAGCCAAGTTTTGCTAGCGGGGTCCTACGAGCAGTACTTC CASSQVLLAGSYEQYF TRBJ2-7 TRBD2 TRBV4-1 .